Each of the 6 T cell receptor beta chains below was sequenced from the same sample in a study of beta chain features in type 1 diabetes. Points from the study as a whole: Shorter TCRB CDR3s, moderately but significantly so, marked every one of the four CD4+ subsets in Type 1 diabetes patients.

These receptors' targets are unknown. The investigators reverse transcribed all of the isolated RNA, so they sequenced expressed TCRB transcripts. This table comes from immunoSEQ multiplex PCR, and its TCRdb copy is limited to in-frame clones, with some not included. The sample shows 230,000 or so clones, 16% of them seen only once. What was sequenced was naive CD4+ T cells from blood. All receptors derive from a man aged 30 to 39 with type 1 diabetes.

Only a few counts were recorded for this clone. The chain employs TRBV7-2 and TRBJ2-7, with D hard to call. Germline-derived CDR1 and CDR2 are SGHTA and FQGNSA. This CDR3 has 16 amino acids. V was clipped by 2 bases and J by 0 bases, with 14 bases between them. The CDR3 spells CASSLYGQQSSYEQYF. CDR3 nucleotides: TGTGCCAGCAGCTTATATGGGCAACAGAGCTCCTACGAGCAGTACTTC. The full variable domain, rest sourced from reference TRBV7-2 and TRBJ2-7, is GAGVSQSPSNKVTEKGKDVELRCDPISGHTALYWYRQSLGQGLEFLIYFQGNSAPDKSGLPSDRFSAERTGGSVSTLTIQRTQQEDSAVYLCASSLYGQQSSYEQYFGPGTRLTVT.

The genes are TRBV29-1 and TRBJ2-5; possibly TRBD2 for D (5 bases). This CDR3 is 12 amino acids long. CDR1 and CDR2 from the germline V gene are SQVTM and ANQGSEA. Trimming removed 6 bases from V and 2 bases from J, with 10 bases in between. The CDR3 region has the DNA TGCAGCGTATCCCGGGATCAAGAGACCCAGTACTTC. As protein: CSVSRDQETQYF.

This clone was observed a handful of times. V usage is TRBV27 and J usage is TRBJ1-1, with a possible D match to TRBD1 (6 bases). The CDR3 is made up of 14 amino acids. Per the germline V gene, CDR1 is MNHEY and CDR2 is SMNVEV (reference sequence). Trimming removed 5 bases at V and 8 bases at J, with 18 bases between. The CDR3 sequence: CASSNRVMVGEAFF. In nucleotides, the CDR3 is TGTGCCAGCAGTAACAGGGTGATGGTTGGCGAAGCTTTCTTT.

The chain employs TRBV28 and TRBJ1-2; D remains unclear. Germline-derived CDR1 and CDR2 are MDHEN and SYDVKM. Trimming took 6 bases from V and 3 from J, leaving 17 bases between them. This CDR3 spans 15 amino acids. CDR3 in amino acids: CASSTEGGRHYGYTF. The CDR3 DNA reads as TGTGCCAGCAGCACCGAGGGTGGCAGGCACTATGGCTACACCTTC.

This clone turned up a few times. In DNA, the CDR3 is TGCAGCGTTGGTTATACAGATACGCAGTATTTT. This codes for CSVGYTDTQYF. The chain is built from TRBV29-1 and TRBJ2-3; D not resolved. The CDR3 is 11 amino acids. V was cut by 4 bases and J by 3 bases, with 5 bases left in between. CDR1 is SQVTM, CDR2 ANQGSEA, per germline.

This clone has only a few counts. This sequence joins TRBV7-2 and TRBJ2-1, with 7 nucleotides matching TRBD2. CDR3 length: 16 amino acids. Trimming removed 6 bases from V and 1 base from J; junction bases left unmatched: 9. From germline, CDR1 is SGHTA and CDR2 FQGNSA. The CDR3 loop reads CASSPTSAYSYNEQFF. CDR3 sequence (DNA): TGTGCCAGCAGTCCTACTAGCGCCTATTCCTACAATGAGCAGTTCTTC.